This TCR beta chain was captured by sequencing in a study of graft-versus-host responses after intestinal transplantation. On the study more broadly: Tacrolimus and steroids were given for roughly 3 years to all recipients after anti-thymocyte globulin induction. Whole-study results and caveats: Recipient bone marrow held GvH clones, some seen earlier in ileum or blood. Levels of circulating GvH clones at their peak were associated with early post-transplant HvG declines.

CDR3 length: 14 residues. Trimming left V 4 bases short and J 3 bases short, with 12 bases between. The germline V gene has CDR1 MDHEN and CDR2 SYDVKM. Profiled with immunoSEQ multiplex PCR; TCRdb holds only in-frame clones, not every one. The data show tens of thousands of clones, 70% to 90% seen once. This clone has a handful of counts. Its antigen is unknown. The receptor was derived from a human donor who received an intestinal transplant. This sample comprised unstimulated CD8+ T cells sorted from spleen or lymph node cells, obtained before intestinal transplant. V usage is TRBV28 and J usage is TRBJ1-2, with D hard to call. The CDR3 loop is CASSSGGRHYGYTF. The DNA for the CDR3 is TGTGCCAGCAGTTCTGGAGGGAGGCACTATGGCTACACCTTC.